This paragraph covers one T cell receptor beta chain sequence. What it recognizes is unknown. The data originate from a study of memory CD4+ T cells and cytomegalovirus serostatus. The wider study: Healthy Belgian adult donors included about nine CMV-positive and some 25 CMV-negative people.

V lost 3 bases to trimming and J lost 3 bases; unmatched junction nucleotides: 7. The CDR3 covers 16 residues. Germline V lookup: CDR1 ENHRY, CDR2 SYGVKD. Points from the study as a whole: Of 150 to 200 reported CMV TCRbeta sequences, under 70 were found in memory CD4+ repertoires. A US-trained random forest predicted CMV serostatus with median AUC around 0.9.

Assay: immunoSEQ multiplex PCR; the TCRdb copy retains only in-frame clones and omits some. The data contain tens of thousands of clones, approximately 80% of them seen just once; the ten biggest clones take up 0.88%. Single viable CD3+CD4+CD8-CD45RO+ cells were sorted as the memory CD4+ T cells. Sequences were obtained from memory CD4+ T cells from blood. The chain combines TRBV10-3 with TRBJ2-7; 11 bases match TRBD1. This clonotype originated in an adult in good health and CMV-seronegative. The CDR3 DNA reads TGTGCCATCAGTGACTCCGGGACAGGGGGTGGCTACGAGCAGTACTTC. Residues: CAISDSGTGGGYEQYF.